This T cell receptor (beta chain) emerged from a study of blood T cell repertoires in COVID-19. Living in 20 to 30 US areas, the participants were between roughly 18 and 90 years of age. Germline assignment: CDR1 LGHNA and CDR2 YSLEER. The CDR3 contains 15 residues. The junction had 11 bases not matched to a gene; V was cut back by 8 bases and J by 5 bases. This table comes from immunoSEQ multiplex PCR, and its TCRdb copy is limited to in-frame clones, with some not included. The table includes 150,000 to 200,000 clones, roughly 88% detected once. J is TRBJ2-2 and V is TRBV4-3, with 7 positions matching TRBD1. The specimen sequenced was PBMCs or T cells enriched from blood (not recorded which). This receptor was obtained from a man aged 65 to 79 who had been exposed to COVID-19. The CDR3 sequence is CASAAGTEATGELFF. As DNA, the CDR3 is TGCGCCAGCGCGGCCGGGACAGAGGCAACCGGGGAGCTGTTTTTT.